This T cell receptor (beta chain) was recovered during a study of shared clonotypes between healthy human individuals. Turning to the study itself: The cohort had two women and three men, ages 18 to 49. Each donor contributed plates that comprised three CD4 naive, three CD4 memory, two CD8 naive and one CD8 memory.

The table came from immunoSEQ multiplex PCR; TCRdb's copy has only in-frame clones and leaves some out. Of around 2,000,000 clones in the sample, approximately 94% were seen once. The germline V gene encodes CDR1 SEHNR and CDR2 FQNEAQ (reference sequence). Trimming shortened V by 2 bases and J by 5 bases, and 12 bases separated the two germline ends. The CDR3 consists of 14 residues. This clone was recorded only once. Its antigen is unknown. General study points: An anticipated effect of sequencing depth on clonotype sharing among donors was recognized. Only blood underwent sampling, and tissue repertoires likely differ.

It was CD45RO-negative cells, positively selected for CCR7, that made up naive CD8 cells, with terminally differentiated effector memory CD45RA+ cells excluded. This chain links TRBV7-9 with TRBJ2-5; possible D gene TRBD2, 6 bases. Sequencing used naive CD8+ T cells sorted from blood. The sequence derives from a man aged 18 to 30 in good health. The CDR3 coding sequence is TGTGCCAGCAGCTTATCCGCAGGGAGGGAGACCCAGTACTTC. It encodes CASSLSAGRETQYF.